This T cell receptor (beta chain) was found in a study of identifying expanded T cells in peripheral blood. V trimming: 0 bases; J trimming: 8 bases; junction bases outside the gene matches: 8. The CDR3 is made up of 16 amino acids. Germline V gene lookup returns CDR1 SGDLS and CDR2 YYNGEE. The count of this clone is one. Method: immunoSEQ multiplex PCR; TCRdb's copy keeps in-frame clones and lacks some. Seen here are some 100,000 clones, 88% observed once, and the top ten hold just under 8.5%. The receptor comes from a person aged 18-70 years in good health. Sequencing used blood. This chain connects TRBV9 to TRBJ1-6, with 7 bases aligning to TRBD1. The CDR3 nucleotides are TGTGCCAGCAGCGTAGGGGAACAGGGGATTTATTCACCCCTCCACTTT. It translates to CASSVGEQGIYSPLHF.